What follows are 10 T cell receptor beta chains derived from one specimen sequenced in a study of T cell responses to AZD1222 COVID-19 vaccine. Profiled with immunoSEQ multiplex PCR; TCRdb holds only in-frame clones, not every one. Of some 120,000 clones in the sample, over 75% were seen once. Specimen: peripheral blood, collected on day 0 of AZD1222 vaccination. The receptor source for this set is an adult in good health.

This clone is a singleton in its sample. The chain has TRBV27 and TRBJ1-6, with D tentatively TRBD1 (5 bases). Germline CDR1 is MNHEY and CDR2 is SMNVEV (reference sequence). CDR3 length equals 11 residues. Trimming cost V 9 bases and J 11 bases, with 11 bases left between them. The CDR3 bases are TGTGCCAGGGTGGGGCCGACACCCCTCCACTTT. It encodes CARVGPTPLHF.

This clone showed up just once. V is TRBV2 and J is TRBJ1-5; possible D gene TRBD1, 5 bases. The CDR3 runs to 14 residues. V was clipped by 5 bases and J by 11 bases, with 19 bases between them. Germline assignment: CDR1 SNHLY and CDR2 FYNNEI. The CDR3 protein is CASSLHIGQGSQHF. The CDR3 region has the DNA TGTGCCAGCAGTCTCCACATCGGACAAGGGTCCCAGCATTTT.

The gene calls are TRBV4-3 and TRBJ1-2, with 9 positions matching TRBD1. CDR3 length: 15 residues. Germline V gene data show CDR1 as LGHNA and CDR2 as YSLEER. V lost 1 base and J lost 5; bases outside the gene matches: 5. This CDR3 reads CASSQGRGQGYGYTF. The CDR3 DNA follows: TGCGCCAGCAGCCAAGGTCGGGGACAGGGTTATGGCTACACCTTC.

The chain recombines TRBV6-6 with TRBJ2-7, with D uncertain. Trimming took off 5 bases at V and 3 bases at J, with 23 bases between the two ends. Germline V CDR1 and CDR2: MNHNY, SVGAGI (reference sequence). The CDR3 spans 17 residues. As DNA, the CDR3 is TGTGCCAGCAGTCCGGACCTGGAGAGGATTTGGGGCTACGAGCAGTACTTC. It is translated as CASSPDLERIWGYEQYF.

The chain recombines TRBV6-2 or TRBV6-3 with TRBJ2-7; a weak D match, TRBD1 (7 bases). Germline V lookup: CDR1 MNHEY, CDR2 SVGEGT. There are 17 residues in the CDR3. V shed 1 base and J shed 7 bases, with 23 bases lying between them. Here the CDR3 reads CASSYWEGGGFQKEQYF. The CDR3 DNA reads as TGTGCCAGCAGTTACTGGGAAGGAGGGGGCTTCCAGAAGGAGCAGTACTTC.

The chain has TRBV19 and TRBJ1-1, with 7 bases that match TRBD1. This CDR3 contains 15 residues. With 4 bases clipped from V and 4 bases from J, the junction kept 9 bases outside the gene matches. CDR1 is LNHDA and CDR2 is SQIVND in the germline V gene (reference sequence). The CDR3 region has the DNA TGTGCCAGTAGTACCCTACGGACAGGCTCCACTGAAGCTTTCTTT. It encodes CASSTLRTGSTEAFF.

The chain couples TRBV27 to TRBJ2-5; 9 bases map to TRBD1. The CDR3 has 15 residues. Looked up from germline, CDR1 is MNHEY and CDR2 is SMNVEV (reference sequence). V trimming: 4 bases; J trimming: 1 base; junction bases outside the gene matches: 4. The CDR3 loop reads CASSSSQGAQETQYF. For the CDR3, the DNA is TGTGCCAGCAGTTCATCACAGGGGGCCCAAGAGACCCAGTACTTC.

The rearrangement uses TRBV7-3 and TRBJ1-3, with 7 nucleotides matching TRBD1. From germline, CDR1 is SGHTA and CDR2 FQGTGA. The CDR3 length is 16 residues. J was trimmed by 1 base and V by 1 base; bases with no gene match: 4. The CDR3 region is CASSLIGGASGNTIYF. The CDR3 coding sequence is TGTGCCAGCAGCTTAATAGGGGGCGCATCTGGAAACACCATATATTTT.

This clone appeared a single time. The chain couples TRBV5-4 to TRBJ2-2; D is unresolved. The CDR3 loop spans 14 amino acids. Trimming shortened V by 0 bases and J by 2 bases, and 5 bases separated the two germline ends. Per the germline V gene, CDR1 is SGHNT and CDR2 is YYREEE (reference sequence). CDR3 bases: TGTGCCAGCAGCTTGGACCAAAACACCGGGGAGCTGTTTTTT. It encodes CASSLDQNTGELFF.

Regarding this clone: The junction shows a germline mismatch at one end, possibly a read error. The chain employs TRBV18 and TRBJ1-1; 7 bases match TRBD1. The CDR3 sequence is 16 residues long. Germline V gives CDR1 KGHSH, CDR2 LQKENI. The CDR3 DNA reads TGTGCCAGCTCATCACCCCGGCGGACAGGGAACACTGAAGCTTTCTTT. Protein: CASSSPRRTGNTEAFF.